This T cell receptor (beta chain) emerged from a study of cytomegalovirus exposure and HLA in healthy donors. Broader study findings: Highly shared sequence variants in one cluster were likely a sequencing artifact.

This clone was picked up a small number of times. What it binds is unknown. The PCR was carried out with 60 Vbeta primers and 13 Jbeta primers. Sequenced by immunoSEQ multiplex PCR; TCRdb stores in-frame clones only, minus some. This table has more than 95,000 clones, around 82% appearing once. Germline V gene lookup returns CDR1 MDHEN and CDR2 SYDVKM. The V gene end was trimmed by 7 bases and the J gene end by 2 bases; junction bases not matched to a gene: 14. The CDR3 is 17 residues long. The receptor was derived from a woman between 35 and 50 years old in good health and CMV-seronegative. Sequencing was done on a sample of PBMCs. The V and J genes are TRBV28 and TRBJ2-7, with 10 bases that match TRBD2. The CDR3 DNA reads as TGTGCCAGCATGCTTGCGGCAACCGGGACTAGCGCCTACGAGCAGTACTTC. Its translation: CASMLAATGTSAYEQYF.